Listed below are T cell receptor beta chains from one sample, sequenced in a study of blood T cell repertoires in COVID-19. Repertoires were generated with immunoSEQ multiplex PCR, while TCRdb's copy carries only in-frame clones and drops some. The table has about 130,000 clones, 86% seen once. Sequenced material: peripheral blood. The receptors originated from a human donor in a cohort sampled during active COVID-19. CDR3s include the opening cysteine and the closing phenylalanine or tryptophan. D genes are given only for firm matches. The size entry is marked missing in some rows and otherwise reads once, few, many or a size class.

v_call: TRBV5-1; clone_size: -; j_call: TRBJ2-3; d_call: -; cdr3_aa: CASSSAGSTDTQYF; cdr3_nt: TGCGCCAGCAGCTCCGCGGGTAGCACAGATACGCAGTATTTT
v_call: TRBV18; clone_size: -; j_call: TRBJ1-3; d_call: -; cdr3_aa: CASSPFSQDSGNTIYF; cdr3_nt: TGTGCCAGCTCACCATTTTCTCAGGACTCTGGAAACACCATATATTTT
v_call: TRBV12-5; clone_size: -; j_call: TRBJ2-2; d_call: TRBD1; cdr3_aa: CASGPGQGANTGELFF; cdr3_nt: TGTGCTAGTGGTCCGGGACAGGGGGCGAACACCGGGGAGCTGTTTTTT
v_call: TRBV4-1; clone_size: -; j_call: TRBJ2-3; d_call: -; cdr3_aa: CASTTQRRGSTDTQYF; cdr3_nt: TGCGCCAGCACCACCCAGAGAAGGGGTAGCACAGATACGCAGTATTTT
v_call: TRBV18; clone_size: -; j_call: TRBJ2-2; d_call: TRBD1; cdr3_aa: CASSPALGTGHTGELFF; cdr3_nt: TGTGCCAGCTCACCCGCGCTCGGGACAGGACACACCGGGGAGCTGTTTTTT
v_call: TRBV2; clone_size: -; j_call: TRBJ1-4; d_call: -; cdr3_aa: CASSERFGRTVLFF; cdr3_nt: TGTGCCAGCAGTGAACGGTTCGGAAGGACAGTACTGTTTTTT
v_call: TRBV28; clone_size: -; j_call: TRBJ2-7; d_call: -; cdr3_aa: CASSSPSTGEQYF; cdr3_nt: TGTGCCAGCAGTTCTCCGTCGACAGGCGAGCAGTACTTC
v_call: TRBV3-1/TRBV3-2; clone_size: -; j_call: TRBJ2-1; d_call: TRBD2; cdr3_aa: CASSQGSAGAREQFF; cdr3_nt: TGTGCCAGCAGCCAAGGTTCAGCGGGAGCCAGGGAGCAGTTCTTC
v_call: TRBV11-2; clone_size: -; j_call: TRBJ1-5; d_call: -; cdr3_aa: CASSFSGSNQPQHF; cdr3_nt: TGTGCCAGCAGCTTTTCAGGGAGCAATCAGCCCCAGCATTTT
v_call: TRBV7-2; clone_size: -; j_call: TRBJ2-3; d_call: TRBD2; cdr3_aa: CASSFILAGADTQYF; cdr3_nt: TGTGCCAGCAGCTTCATACTAGCGGGAGCAGATACGCAGTATTTT
v_call: TRBV5-8; clone_size: few; j_call: TRBJ1-1; d_call: -; cdr3_aa: CASRAGQLVGAFF; cdr3_nt: TGTGCCAGCAGAGCTGGACAACTCGTGGGAGCTTTCTTT
v_call: TRBV18; clone_size: -; j_call: TRBJ2-1; d_call: TRBD2; cdr3_aa: CASSPTGLITRGNEQFF; cdr3_nt: TGTGCCAGCTCACCGACGGGACTAATAACCCGCGGCAATGAGCAGTTCTTC
v_call: TRBV6-5; clone_size: -; j_call: TRBJ2-6; d_call: -; cdr3_aa: CASRKAGSGANVLTF; cdr3_nt: TGTGCCAGCAGGAAGGCAGGCTCTGGGGCCAACGTCCTGACTTTC
v_call: TRBV3-1/TRBV3-2; clone_size: -; j_call: TRBJ2-7; d_call: -; cdr3_aa: CASTNDYSYEQYF; cdr3_nt: TGTGCCAGCACGAACGACTACTCCTACGAGCAGTACTTC
v_call: TRBV27; clone_size: few; j_call: TRBJ2-7; d_call: TRBD1; cdr3_aa: CASSFSSSWDRGDYEQYF; cdr3_nt: TGTGCCAGCAGTTTTTCCTCTTCCTGGGACAGGGGGGACTACGAGCAGTACTTC
v_call: TRBV27; clone_size: -; j_call: TRBJ2-2; d_call: -; cdr3_aa: CASSTGTLNTGELFF; cdr3_nt: TGTGCCAGCAGTACCGGGACTTTGAACACCGGGGAGCTGTTTTTT
v_call: TRBV6-2/TRBV6-3; clone_size: -; j_call: TRBJ2-6; d_call: -; cdr3_aa: CASSYDGGSGANVLTF; cdr3_nt: TGTGCCAGCAGTTACGACGGGGGTTCTGGGGCCAACGTCCTGACTTTC
v_call: TRBV2; clone_size: -; j_call: TRBJ2-1; d_call: -; cdr3_aa: CASSVQGGNNEQFF; cdr3_nt: TGTGCCAGCAGTGTTCAAGGCGGAAACAATGAGCAGTTCTTC
v_call: TRBV5-1; clone_size: -; j_call: TRBJ1-4; d_call: TRBD1; cdr3_aa: CASSPDRAEKLFF; cdr3_nt: TGCGCCAGCAGCCCCGACAGGGCTGAAAAACTGTTTTTT
v_call: TRBV27; clone_size: -; j_call: TRBJ2-7; d_call: TRBD1; cdr3_aa: CASRARGRVFEQYF; cdr3_nt: TGTGCCAGCAGGGCCAGGGGGCGCGTATTCGAGCAGTACTTC
v_call: TRBV2; clone_size: -; j_call: TRBJ1-5; d_call: TRBD1; cdr3_aa: CASSLNRDRDYQPQHF; cdr3_nt: TGTGCCAGCAGTCTAAACCGGGACAGGGACTATCAGCCCCAGCATTTT
v_call: TRBV2; clone_size: -; j_call: TRBJ2-5; d_call: -; cdr3_aa: CASSGLGERETQYF; cdr3_nt: TGTGCCAGCAGTGGGCTTGGGGAGCGGGAGACCCAGTACTTC
v_call: TRBV4-1; clone_size: -; j_call: TRBJ2-7; d_call: -; cdr3_aa: CASSQLYPLEQYF; cdr3_nt: TGCGCCAGCAGCCAACTATACCCGCTCGAGCAGTACTTC
v_call: TRBV3-1/TRBV3-2; clone_size: -; j_call: TRBJ2-1; d_call: TRBD1; cdr3_aa: CASSLPGQGEYEQFF; cdr3_nt: TGTGCCAGCAGCCTTCCGGGACAGGGAGAATATGAGCAGTTCTTC
v_call: TRBV29-1; clone_size: -; j_call: TRBJ1-4; d_call: TRBD1; cdr3_aa: CSALSGQDGKLFF; cdr3_nt: TGCAGCGCGCTATCGGGACAGGATGGGAAACTGTTTTTT
v_call: TRBV6-5; clone_size: -; j_call: TRBJ2-1; d_call: TRBD2; cdr3_aa: CASSSKRTSAGQFF; cdr3_nt: TGTGCCAGCAGCTCAAAAAGGACTAGCGCCGGGCAGTTCTTC
v_call: TRBV27; clone_size: few; j_call: TRBJ2-1; d_call: -; cdr3_aa: CASSADQRSYNEQFF; cdr3_nt: TGTGCCAGCAGTGCAGACCAGCGCTCCTACAATGAGCAGTTCTTC
v_call: TRBV5-1; clone_size: many; j_call: TRBJ2-1; d_call: -; cdr3_aa: CASSLAIVAGLNEQFF; cdr3_nt: TGCGCCAGCAGCTTGGCCATAGTGGCGGGACTTAATGAGCAGTTCTTC
v_call: TRBV19; clone_size: once; j_call: TRBJ2-7; d_call: TRBD1; cdr3_aa: CASSTIDRAGGEQYF; cdr3_nt: TGTGCCAGTAGTACCATCGACAGGGCAGGAGGCGAGCAGTACTTC
v_call: TRBV7-6; clone_size: -; j_call: TRBJ1-5; d_call: -; cdr3_aa: CASSSPQGHSNQPQHF; cdr3_nt: TGTGCCAGCAGCTCCCCCCAGGGGCATAGCAATCAGCCCCAGCATTTT
v_call: TRBV5-5; clone_size: once; j_call: TRBJ2-1; d_call: -; cdr3_aa: CASHSGSSYNEQFF; cdr3_nt: TGTGCCAGCCATAGCGGAAGCTCCTACAATGAGCAGTTCTTC
v_call: TRBV19; clone_size: once; j_call: TRBJ1-5; d_call: -; cdr3_aa: CASSTTGYSNQPQHF; cdr3_nt: TGTGCCAGTAGTACTACGGGTTATAGCAATCAGCCCCAGCATTTT
v_call: TRBV5-1; clone_size: -; j_call: TRBJ1-1; d_call: TRBD1; cdr3_aa: CASSLDGQVETEAFF; cdr3_nt: TGCGCCAGCAGCTTGGATGGACAGGTGGAGACTGAAGCTTTCTTT
v_call: TRBV4-3; clone_size: -; j_call: TRBJ2-2; d_call: -; cdr3_aa: CASSQDFTNTGELFF; cdr3_nt: TGCGCCAGCAGCCAAGATTTTACGAACACCGGGGAGCTGTTTTTT
v_call: TRBV7-2; clone_size: -; j_call: TRBJ2-1; d_call: TRBD1; cdr3_aa: CASSLAGTGDEQFF; cdr3_nt: TGTGCCAGCAGCTTAGCGGGGACAGGGGATGAGCAGTTCTTC
v_call: TRBV6-6; clone_size: -; j_call: TRBJ1-1; d_call: TRBD1; cdr3_aa: CASSYRGDREAFF; cdr3_nt: TGTGCCAGCAGTTACAGGGGGGACAGAGAAGCTTTCTTT
v_call: TRBV7-3; clone_size: -; j_call: TRBJ1-1; d_call: -; cdr3_aa: CASSPGGGEAFF; cdr3_nt: TGTGCCAGCAGCCCCGGCGGGGGTGAAGCTTTCTTT
v_call: TRBV7-2; clone_size: -; j_call: TRBJ2-7; d_call: -; cdr3_aa: CASSLDYGPFEQYF; cdr3_nt: TGTGCCAGCAGCTTAGACTACGGCCCCTTCGAGCAGTACTTC
v_call: TRBV7-2; clone_size: few; j_call: TRBJ1-2; d_call: TRBD1; cdr3_aa: CASSPRTGGSIRGYTF; cdr3_nt: TGTGCCAGCAGCCCCAGGACAGGGGGCTCGATAAGGGGCTACACCTTC
v_call: TRBV11-2; clone_size: -; j_call: TRBJ2-3; d_call: -; cdr3_aa: CASSTGTTDTQYF; cdr3_nt: TGTGCCAGCAGTACTGGTACCACAGATACGCAGTATTTT
v_call: TRBV5-1; clone_size: -; j_call: TRBJ1-1; d_call: -; cdr3_aa: CASSLELRGSEAFF; cdr3_nt: TGCGCCAGCAGCTTGGAACTCCGCGGGTCTGAAGCTTTCTTT
v_call: TRBV5-6; clone_size: -; j_call: TRBJ2-7; d_call: TRBD1; cdr3_aa: CASSWRLTGINHEQYF; cdr3_nt: TGTGCCAGCAGCTGGAGGCTGACAGGGATCAACCACGAGCAGTACTTC
v_call: TRBV4-3; clone_size: -; j_call: TRBJ2-1; d_call: TRBD2; cdr3_aa: CASSSRLAGGYYNEQFF; cdr3_nt: TGCGCCAGCAGCTCGCGACTAGCGGGAGGGTACTACAATGAGCAGTTCTTC
v_call: TRBV19; clone_size: -; j_call: TRBJ1-1; d_call: -; cdr3_aa: CASSVRGGKNTEAFF; cdr3_nt: TGTGCCAGTAGTGTCAGAGGCGGGAAGAACACTGAAGCTTTCTTT
v_call: TRBV6-5; clone_size: -; j_call: TRBJ2-7; d_call: -; cdr3_aa: CASSYKGGEQYF; cdr3_nt: TGTGCCAGCAGTTACAAGGGGGGGGAGCAGTACTTC
v_call: TRBV18; clone_size: -; j_call: TRBJ1-5; d_call: -; cdr3_aa: CASSRQASNSNQPQHF; cdr3_nt: TGTGCCAGCTCCCGGCAGGCCTCCAATAGCAATCAGCCCCAGCATTTT
v_call: TRBV2; clone_size: -; j_call: TRBJ1-1; d_call: -; cdr3_aa: CASIGLREGTEAFF; cdr3_nt: TGTGCCAGCATTGGCTTACGGGAGGGCACTGAAGCTTTCTTT
v_call: TRBV5-4; clone_size: few; j_call: TRBJ2-7; d_call: TRBD2; cdr3_aa: CASSLEGLPAYEQYF; cdr3_nt: TGTGCCAGCAGCTTGGAGGGACTACCAGCCTACGAGCAGTACTTC
v_call: TRBV27; clone_size: few; j_call: TRBJ2-7; d_call: -; cdr3_aa: CASSRGYEQYF; cdr3_nt: TGTGCCAGCAGTCGAGGGTACGAGCAGTACTTC
v_call: TRBV5-8; clone_size: -; j_call: TRBJ2-1; d_call: TRBD2; cdr3_aa: CASTVYTGLAGGESYNEQFF; cdr3_nt: TGTGCCAGCACTGTCTACACGGGACTAGCGGGAGGGGAGTCCTACAATGAGCAGTTCTTC
v_call: TRBV10-2; clone_size: once; j_call: TRBJ1-6; d_call: TRBD1; cdr3_aa: CASSATGQGAISPLHF; cdr3_nt: TGCGCCAGCAGTGCCACCGGACAGGGGGCGATTTCACCCCTCCACTTT
v_call: TRBV29-1; clone_size: -; j_call: TRBJ2-1; d_call: -; cdr3_aa: CSVDGEDYNEQFF; cdr3_nt: TGCAGCGTTGATGGGGAGGACTACAATGAGCAGTTCTTC